This T cell receptor (beta chain) stems from a study of beta chain features in type 1 diabetes. Turning to the study itself: Cell yields, gender and age were similar in healthy donors and patients. General observations from the study: Across all four CD4+ subsets, people with type 1 diabetes showed modestly shorter TCRB CDR3s.

Isolated RNA was reverse transcribed in full, so expressed TCRB transcripts were sequenced. The table came from immunoSEQ multiplex PCR; TCRdb's copy has only in-frame clones and leaves some out. The repertoire has 150,000 or so clones, roughly 10% of them found once; the top ten carry almost 0.65%. This clone was observed a handful of times. Its antigen is unknown. Germline CDR1 and CDR2: MNHEY and SMNVEV (reference sequence). CDR3 length: 15 residues. V shed 6 bases and J shed 2 bases, with 16 bases lying between them. V gene TRBV27 combines with J gene TRBJ1-2; tentative D call: TRBD1 (5 bases). The receptor was derived from a woman in her forties in good health. Material: central memory CD4+ T cells from blood. The CDR3 coding sequence is TGTGCCAGCAGACCTTCCGGGGGGGTGAACTATGGCTACACCTTC. It specifies CASRPSGGVNYGYTF.